This TCR beta chain was found in a study of early T cells in non-severe SARS-CoV-2 infection. Overall study: Alpha and beta chains were unpaired, from unsorted whole-blood bulk RNA. Notes on the study in general: Matching against VDJdb likely underestimated virus-specific expansions, favoring anti-spike CD8.

This CDR3 comprises 14 residues. V was clipped by 1 base and J by 3 bases, with 9 bases between them. Germline lookup yields CDR1 SGHAT and CDR2 FQNNGV. Molecules of cDNA were individually given unique molecular identifiers that were attached to them. TCRdb reprocessed the 5' RACE reads with MiXCR, giving one entry per CDR3 protein. The sample lists approximately 50,000 distinct CDR3 sequences, approximately 13% seen once, with around 1.4% in the top ten. This clonotype was recorded at least ten times. What it binds is unknown. Sequencing used whole blood. This sequence originates from an adult who was a healthcare worker with PCR-confirmed SARS-CoV-2 infection or an uninfected control (not recorded which). The V call is TRBV11-2, the J call TRBJ2-5, with a weak D call TRBD1 (6 bases). The CDR3 loop is CASSLGQAEETQYF. CDR3 in DNA: TGTGCCAGCAGCTTAGGACAGGCTGAAGAGACCCAGTACTTC.